This TCR beta chain came from a study of CD8 T cells in ankylosing spondylitis. Regarding the study as a whole: A TCR beta motif made of several highly homologous variants seemed typical of ankylosing spondylitis blood. Reportedly, significant enrichment of disease-linked clones occurred in matched ankylosing spondylitis synovial fluid. Disease-linked clones bore a CD8+ phenotype, appearing relatively rarely in peripheral blood.

Researchers built TCR beta libraries using quantitative 5'-RACE with molecular barcodes. TCRdb processed the 5' RACE reads anew with MiXCR; each CDR3 protein has one entry. The table shows 17,000 or so distinct CDR3 sequences, with approximately 8.4% occurring only once. This clonotype appeared many times. Its target is not known. The TCR comes from a male donor with ankylosing spondylitis or in good health (not recorded which). Source material: blood.

The CDR3 DNA reads TGTGCCAGCAGCGTAGTGGGGACAGGGATCTACAATGAGCAGTTCTTC. Translated: CASSVVGTGIYNEQFF. The V gene is TRBV9, the J gene TRBJ2-1, with 9 nucleotides matching TRBD1. The CDR3 length is 16 residues. Germline V gene lookup returns CDR1 SGDLS and CDR2 YYNGEE. J was trimmed by 3 bases and V by 0 bases; bases with no gene match: 4.